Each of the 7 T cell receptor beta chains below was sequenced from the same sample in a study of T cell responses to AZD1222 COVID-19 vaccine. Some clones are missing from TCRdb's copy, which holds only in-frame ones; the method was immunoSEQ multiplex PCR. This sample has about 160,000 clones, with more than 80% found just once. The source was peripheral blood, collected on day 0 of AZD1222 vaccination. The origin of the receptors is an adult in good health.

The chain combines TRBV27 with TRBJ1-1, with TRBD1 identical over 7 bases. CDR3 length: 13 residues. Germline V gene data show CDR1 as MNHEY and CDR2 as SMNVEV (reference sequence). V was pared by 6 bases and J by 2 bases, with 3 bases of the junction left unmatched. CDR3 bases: TGTGCCAGCAGACGACAGGGAAACACTGAAGCTTTCTTT. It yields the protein CASRRQGNTEAFF.

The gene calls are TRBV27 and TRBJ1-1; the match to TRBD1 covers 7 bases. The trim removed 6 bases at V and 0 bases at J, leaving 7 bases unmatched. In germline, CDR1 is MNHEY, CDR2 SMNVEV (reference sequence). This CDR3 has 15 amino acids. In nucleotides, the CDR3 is TGTGCCAGCAGACTACAGACAGGGTTGAACACTGAAGCTTTCTTT. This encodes CASRLQTGLNTEAFF.

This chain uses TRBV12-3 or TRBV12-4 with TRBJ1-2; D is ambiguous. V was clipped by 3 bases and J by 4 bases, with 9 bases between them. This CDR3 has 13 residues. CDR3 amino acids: CASSFGFSYGYTF. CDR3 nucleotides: TGTGCCAGCAGTTTTGGCTTTAGCTATGGCTACACCTTC.

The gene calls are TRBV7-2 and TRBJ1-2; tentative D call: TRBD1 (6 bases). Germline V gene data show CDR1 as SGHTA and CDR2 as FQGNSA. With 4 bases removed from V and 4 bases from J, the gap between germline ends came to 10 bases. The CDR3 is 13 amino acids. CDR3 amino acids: CASSSSTGYGYTF. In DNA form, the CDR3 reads TGTGCCAGCAGCTCATCGACAGGCTATGGCTACACCTTC.

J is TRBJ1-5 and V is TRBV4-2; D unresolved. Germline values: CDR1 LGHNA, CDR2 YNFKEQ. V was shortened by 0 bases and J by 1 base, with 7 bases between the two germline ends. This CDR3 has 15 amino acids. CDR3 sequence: CASSQEEGSNQPQHF. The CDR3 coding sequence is TGTGCCAGCAGCCAAGAGGAAGGGAGCAATCAGCCCCAGCATTTT.

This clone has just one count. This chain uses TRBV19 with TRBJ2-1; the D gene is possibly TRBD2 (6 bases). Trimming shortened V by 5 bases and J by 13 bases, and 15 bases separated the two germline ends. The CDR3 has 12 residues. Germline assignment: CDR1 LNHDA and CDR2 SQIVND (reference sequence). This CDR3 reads CASSGLGLPQFF. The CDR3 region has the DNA TGTGCCAGTAGTGGGCTGGGACTTCCACAGTTCTTC.

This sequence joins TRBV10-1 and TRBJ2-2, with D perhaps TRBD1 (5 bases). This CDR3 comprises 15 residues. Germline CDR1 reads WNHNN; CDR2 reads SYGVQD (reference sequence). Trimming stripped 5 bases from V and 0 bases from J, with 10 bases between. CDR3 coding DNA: TGCGCCAGCAGTCCAACAGGTCCGAACACCGGGGAGCTGTTTTTT. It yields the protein CASSPTGPNTGELFF.